This TCR beta chain was found in a study of CD8 T cells in ankylosing spondylitis. After removal of 6 bases from V and 4 bases from J, the junction contained 3 bases not matched to a gene. The CDR3 is 13 amino acids. CDR1 and CDR2 from the germline V gene are WSHSY and SAAADI. This clonotype was detected many times. TCRdb ran MiXCR on the 5' RACE reads and lists one entry per CDR3 protein. The table has under 250,000 distinct CDR3 sequences, over 9.5% seen once. The material sequenced was blood, either unsorted or a sorted T cell fraction (not recorded which). The chain has TRBV10-2 and TRBJ1-1; TRBD1 matches at 9 bases. The source of this sequence is a male donor with ankylosing spondylitis or in good health (not recorded which). CDR3 protein: CASRDRGSTEAFF. The DNA for the CDR3 is TGCGCCAGCAGGGACAGGGGATCCACTGAAGCTTTCTTT.